This note documents a single TCR beta chain sequence. Its antigen is not known. The CDR3 covers 17 residues. V gave up 0 bases and J gave up 4 bases, with 16 bases separating them. Germline-derived CDR1 and CDR2 are SGDLS and YYNGEE. The record originates from a study of cytomegalovirus exposure and HLA in healthy donors. Broader study findings: Most TCR sequences proved rare, with some public TCRs found in many donors. A list of about 160 TCR beta chains associated with cytomegalovirus was given.

Method: immunoSEQ multiplex PCR; TCRdb's copy keeps in-frame clones and lacks some. The sample lists about 330,000 clones; 75% to 90% were seen once. This receptor was obtained from a woman younger than 45 in good health and CMV-seropositive. The chain combines TRBV9 with TRBJ2-2; a possible D gene is TRBD2 (7 bases). Sequencing input: PBMCs. The CDR3 nucleotides read TGTGCCAGCAGCGTAGTTTCGGGGGGCGGTAGCACCGGGGAGCTGTTTTTT. It yields the protein CASSVVSGGGSTGELFF.